What follows describes a single TCR beta chain. What it binds is not known. The sample is drawn from a study of radiotherapy plus CTLA-4 blockade in lung cancer. Study outcomes and limitations: With interferon-beta, early dynamics of blood T cell clones were reported to best predict response. Radiotherapy with ipilimumab was followed by blood expansion of tumor-derived clones.

Focal radiation plus CTLA-4 blockade with ipilimumab was given to patients with chemo-refractory metastatic non-small-cell lung cancer. Method: immunoSEQ multiplex PCR; TCRdb's copy keeps in-frame clones and lacks some. The sample carries approximately 49,000 clones, around 84% recorded once. The material was peripheral blood, obtained from a patient treated with radiotherapy plus ipilimumab. The TCR comes from a human donor with non-small cell lung cancer whose response to radiotherapy plus ipilimumab could not be evaluated.

The CDR3 reads CASSLGGSSATDTQYF. DNA for the CDR3: TGTGCCAGCAGTCTCGGGGGTAGCTCCGCCACAGATACGCAGTATTTT. This chain uses TRBV28 with TRBJ2-3; perhaps TRBD2 as D (6 bases). The CDR3 consists of 16 residues. Germline V gene lookup returns CDR1 MDHEN and CDR2 SYDVKM. Trimming took off 5 bases at V and 2 bases at J, with 17 bases between the two ends.